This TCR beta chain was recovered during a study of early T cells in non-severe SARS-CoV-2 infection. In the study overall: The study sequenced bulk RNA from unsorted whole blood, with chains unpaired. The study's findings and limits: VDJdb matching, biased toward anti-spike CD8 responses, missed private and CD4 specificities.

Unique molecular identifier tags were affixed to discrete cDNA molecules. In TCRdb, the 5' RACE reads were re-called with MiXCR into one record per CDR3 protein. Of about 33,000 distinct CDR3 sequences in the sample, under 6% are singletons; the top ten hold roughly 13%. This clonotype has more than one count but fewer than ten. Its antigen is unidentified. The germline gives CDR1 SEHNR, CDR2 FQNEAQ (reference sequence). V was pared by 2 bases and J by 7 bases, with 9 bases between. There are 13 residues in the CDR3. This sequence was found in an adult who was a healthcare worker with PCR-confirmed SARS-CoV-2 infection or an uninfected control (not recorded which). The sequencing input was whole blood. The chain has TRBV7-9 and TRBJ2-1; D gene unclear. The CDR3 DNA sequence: TGTGCCAGCAGCTTAACGGTTATGAATGAGCAGTTCTTC. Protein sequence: CASSLTVMNEQFF.